These T cell receptor beta chains were read from a single sample in a study of shared clonotypes between healthy human individuals. This table comes from immunoSEQ multiplex PCR, and its TCRdb copy is limited to in-frame clones, with some not included. The sample has under 350,000 clones; more than 75% are singletons. Material: memory CD8+ T cells sorted from blood. The receptors were gathered from a man younger than 30 in good health. Each CDR3 is given with its conserved first and last residue. A D gene is named only where the DNA matches it firmly.

d_call	v_call	j_call	cdr3_aa
-	TRBV9	TRBJ2-3	CASSPWGRTDTQYF
-	TRBV5-1	TRBJ1-2	CASRTGGYGYTF
-	TRBV30	TRBJ2-5	CAWSPLQETQYF
-	TRBV5-8	TRBJ1-1	CASSLVRQWNTEAFF
-	TRBV7-9	TRBJ1-1	CASSLLQFNTEASF
-	TRBV2	TRBJ1-5	CASSEDGTASNQPQHF
-	TRBV6-1	TRBJ2-7	CASSEASYEQYF
-	TRBV7-9	TRBJ2-3	CASRQATDTQYF
-	TRBV10-2	TRBJ1-1	CASSSTDQMNTEAFF
-	TRBV7-9	TRBJ1-6	CASSPRQPGVNSPLHF
TRBD1	TRBV7-9	TRBJ2-1	CASRDRVNEQFF
-	TRBV7-9	TRBJ2-2	CASSSNTGGELFF
-	TRBV5-1	TRBJ2-7	CASSLELLAGGYEQYF
-	TRBV27	TRBJ2-7	CASSAEIGDPYEQYF
-	TRBV11-2	TRBJ2-7	CASSSGWYEQYF
-	TRBV7-9	TRBJ1-2	CASSLKGNYGYTF
-	TRBV5-8	TRBJ1-2	CASSPPGAFNYGYTF
TRBD2	TRBV5-1	TRBJ2-3	CASSLSGRAFTDTQYF
-	TRBV5-6	TRBJ1-1	CASSPYGTEAFF
-	TRBV28	TRBJ1-1	CASRFRGHNTEAFF
-	TRBV10-3	TRBJ1-6	CATKWGPRDSPLHF
-	TRBV10-3	TRBJ2-7	CAISQKRTLIYEQYF
-	TRBV7-3	TRBJ2-5	CASSSGGMETQYF
TRBD2	TRBV29-1	TRBJ2-3	CSVEREGPTDTQYF
-	TRBV29-1	TRBJ2-3	CSVEDRPTDTQYF
-	TRBV6-5	TRBJ2-1	CASSYSVINEQFF
TRBD2	TRBV7-9	TRBJ2-7	CASSPPGTSGNEQYF